These 13 T cell receptor beta chains came from one sample sequenced in a study of T cell responses to AZD1222 COVID-19 vaccine. Generated by immunoSEQ multiplex PCR, the TCRdb table keeps only in-frame clones and is missing some. The profile shows about 100,000 clones, over 75% of them singletons. The sequenced sample was peripheral blood, obtained on day 0 of AZD1222 vaccination. These receptors originate from an adult in good health.

The J gene is TRBJ2-7, the V gene TRBV6-1; no clear D gene. Germline V lookup: CDR1 MNHNS, CDR2 SASEGT. The CDR3 covers 16 residues. V was cut by 1 base and J by 6 bases, with 19 bases left in between. CDR3 in amino acids: CASSEDHQQRFREQYF. The DNA for the CDR3 is TGTGCCAGCAGTGAAGATCACCAACAGAGGTTTCGCGAGCAGTACTTC.

The chain carries TRBV5-5 and TRBJ1-1; TRBD1 aligns across 10 bases. CDR1 is SGHKS and CDR2 is YYEKEE in the germline V gene (reference sequence). This CDR3 is 14 amino acids long. J lost 4 bases, V lost 3 bases, and 3 bases had no gene match. Here the CDR3 reads CASSWTGGSTEAFF. The CDR3 DNA reads TGTGCCAGCAGCTGGACAGGGGGAAGCACTGAAGCTTTCTTT.

This chain connects TRBV18 to TRBJ2-7, with a tentative D call TRBD2 (5 bases). This CDR3 is built from 15 residues. Deletions cut 4 bases from V and 0 bases from J, with 13 bases between. Per germline, CDR1 KGHSH and CDR2 LQKENI. The CDR3 region is CASSLPGSSSYEQYF. The DNA of the CDR3 is TGTGCCAGCTCACTGCCGGGGTCAAGCTCCTACGAGCAGTACTTC.

The chain employs TRBV5-1 and TRBJ2-2; 8 positions match TRBD1. Losses at the gene ends were 2 bases for V and 3 bases for J; bases not matched to a gene: 9. The germline V gene has CDR1 SGHRS and CDR2 YFSETQ. The CDR3 covers 17 residues. The CDR3 DNA reads TGCGCCAGCAGCTTTCCAAATAAGACAGGGGACACCGGGGAGCTGTTTTTT. Its translation: CASSFPNKTGDTGELFF.

The chain joins TRBV14 to TRBJ1-1, with a weak D call TRBD1 (6 bases). CDR1 and CDR2 from the germline V gene are SGHDN and FVKESK. V gave up 0 bases and J gave up 1 base, with 12 bases separating them. The CDR3 is 16 amino acids. CDR3 in amino acids: CASSQEFPGANTEAFF. The DNA of the CDR3 is TGTGCCAGCAGCCAAGAGTTCCCGGGGGCGAACACTGAAGCTTTCTTT.

This chain connects TRBV19 to TRBJ2-7, with 8 bases aligning to TRBD1. J gave up 4 bases and V 7 bases, and 9 bases lay outside the gene matches. This CDR3 is built from 14 residues. Germline V CDR1 and CDR2: LNHDA, SQIVND (reference sequence). CDR3 loop: CASTPDRESYEQYF. The DNA for the CDR3 is TGTGCCAGTACCCCGGACAGGGAAAGTTACGAGCAGTACTTC.

This chain joins TRBV28 and TRBJ2-7, with D possibly being TRBD1 (5 bases). Germline V gene data show CDR1 as MDHEN and CDR2 as SYDVKM. This CDR3 is 12 amino acids long. Trimming removed 6 bases from V and 2 bases from J, with 8 bases in between. The CDR3 here is CASSRQTYEQYF. CDR3 DNA sequence: TGTGCCAGCAGCCGACAGACCTACGAGCAGTACTTC.

The gene calls are TRBV5-1 and TRBJ1-2; weak D call: TRBD1 (6 bases). From germline, CDR1 is SGHRS and CDR2 YFSETQ. The germline V and J ends were trimmed by 4 bases and 6 bases, with 19 bases remaining between them. The CDR3 extends over 15 amino acids. Written as DNA, the CDR3 is TGCGCCAGCAGCCCCCACGAAACAGGGTTTCATGGCTACACCTTC. Translated, it gives CASSPHETGFHGYTF. Full variable domain (rest looked up from reference TRBV5-1 and TRBJ1-2): KAGVTQTPRYLIKTRGQQVTLSCSPISGHRSVSWYQQTPGQGLQFLFEYFSETQRNKGNFPGRFSGRQFSNSRSEMNVSTLELGDSALYLCASSPHETGFHGYTFGSGTRLTVV.

The V and J genes are TRBV27 and TRBJ1-2, with TRBD1 as a possible D gene (6 bases). V was clipped by 5 bases and J by 4 bases, with 14 bases between them. Germline V gene lookup returns CDR1 MNHEY and CDR2 SMNVEV (reference sequence). There are 14 residues in the CDR3. The CDR3 nucleotides read TGTGCCAGCAGTGACCGTGGCAGGGGCTATGGCTACACCTTC. It encodes CASSDRGRGYGYTF.

The V gene is TRBV5-1, the J gene TRBJ2-2; maybe TRBD1 (7 bases). Germline V lookup: CDR1 SGHRS, CDR2 YFSETQ. Trimming cost V 6 bases and J 9 bases, with 21 bases left between them. There are 15 residues in the CDR3. For the CDR3, the DNA is TGCGCCAGCACCCCGACTCAGGGGGGTAACCGGGAGCTGTTTTTT. Amino acid sequence: CASTPTQGGNRELFF.

This chain links TRBV5-4 with TRBJ1-4; TRBD1 aligns across 7 bases. With 7 bases clipped from V and 3 bases from J, the junction kept 3 bases outside the gene matches. The CDR3 runs 13 residues. Germline V gene lookup returns CDR1 SGHNT and CDR2 YYREEE (reference sequence). CDR3 sequence reads: CASGGQPNEKLFF. In DNA, the CDR3 is TGTGCCAGCGGGGGACAGCCTAATGAAAAACTGTTTTTT.

This clone was seen only once. CDR3: CASSLSASGFSRYEQYF. Written as DNA, the CDR3 is TGTGCCAGCAGCTTGTCGGCTAGCGGATTCAGTCGGTACGAGCAGTACTTC. The chain has TRBV5-8 and TRBJ2-7, with 7 nucleotides matching TRBD2. Unmatched junction bases numbered 14, after V lost 1 base and J lost 4 bases. The V gene's germline CDR1 is SGHTS and CDR2 YDEGEE. The CDR3 spans 17 residues.

The V call is TRBV6-5, the J call TRBJ2-3; D unclear. CDR3 size: 14 residues. In germline, CDR1 is MNHEY, CDR2 SVGAGI. Trimming left V 4 bases short and J 1 base short, with 9 bases between. CDR3 nucleotide sequence: TGTGCCAGCAGTTGGTCCTACCGCACAGATACGCAGTATTTT. As protein: CASSWSYRTDTQYF.